The sequence of this T cell receptor beta chain was determined in a study of read filtering for tumor transcriptome and immune sequencing. This CDR3 has 13 amino acids. The J segment lost 2 bases and the V segment lost 7 bases, leaving 3 bases of the junction unmatched. Per the germline V gene, CDR1 is SQVTM and CDR2 is ANQGSEA. Bone marrow was sampled from every patient at the time of active disease. Notes on the study in general: Around 80% of IR-seq clonotypes had a single read, yet these held approximately 4% of reads.

This library used roughly 400 ng RNA and molecular barcoded adaptors spanning alpha/delta and beta/gamma chains. From the reads, TCRdb called clonotypes with MiXCR, one entry per CDR3 protein. The data contain approximately 38,000 distinct CDR3 sequences, 12% to 15% of them singletons. In this sample, this clonotype turned up many times. Its antigen is not identified. This receptor was obtained from a donor at least 40 years old with multiple myeloma. Sequences were obtained from a population of CD138-negative cells sorted from bone marrow. The chain joins TRBV29-1 to TRBJ2-2; TRBD1 agrees at 8 bases. DNA of the CDR3: TGCAGCGCTGGACAGGGTAACACCGGGGAGCTGTTTTTT. It yields the protein CSAGQGNTGELFF.